The clone carrying this T cell receptor (beta chain) occurred a few times. This entry belongs to a study of OX40 agonist ivuxolimab in advanced cancers. Deletions cut 3 bases from V and 7 bases from J, with 22 bases between. The CDR3 spans 16 residues. CDR1 and CDR2 from the germline V gene are GTSNPN and SVGIG (reference sequence). Libraries were prepared by immunoSEQ multiplex PCR; TCRdb keeps only in-frame clonotypes and omits some of them. The repertoire holds approximately 70,000 clones, with around 80% as singletons. This chain links TRBV30 with TRBJ1-5; possible D gene TRBD1, 5 bases. The sequence was collected from an adult with an advanced solid tumor such as melanoma, head and neck, liver or kidney cancer. Sequencing used CD4+ or CD8+ T cells sorted from blood, obtained in a trial of the OX40 agonist ivuxolimab. This CDR3 reads CAWSRRGVGVGQPQHF. The CDR3 nucleotides read TGTGCCTGGAGCAGGAGAGGGGTAGGGGTGGGACAGCCCCAGCATTTT.